What follows are 14 T cell receptor beta chains derived from one specimen sequenced in a study of blood T cell repertoires in COVID-19. Clones were sequenced by immunoSEQ multiplex PCR, and TCRdb holds only the in-frame ones, with some missing. The sample gives a few hundred thousand clones, roughly nine tenths of which show up once; around 1.1% is in the top ten. What was sequenced was PBMCs or T cells enriched from blood (not recorded which). All receptors derive from a man aged 30 to 39 who had recovered from COVID-19.

This chain uses TRBV7-3 with TRBJ2-7; a possible D gene is TRBD2 (6 bases). The CDR3 runs 16 residues. Germline CDR1 reads SGHTA; CDR2 reads FQGTGA. Between the trimmed V and J ends, which lost 1 base and 5 bases, there was a span of 18 bases. The CDR3 is CASSLKVAGTPNEQYF. Written as DNA, the CDR3 is TGTGCCAGCAGCTTAAAGGTTGCGGGGACCCCCAACGAGCAGTACTTC.

This chain connects TRBV5-6 to TRBJ2-3; TRBD1 matches at 7 bases. V lost 3 bases, J lost 2 bases, and 3 bases stayed unmatched. Germline V gene sequence: CDR1 SGHDT, CDR2 YYEEEE. The CDR3 spans 14 residues. CDR3 bases: TGTGCCAGCAGCTCTGGACAGGTCACAGATACGCAGTATTTT. Protein: CASSSGQVTDTQYF.

V and J are TRBV28 and TRBJ2-1; maybe TRBD2 (6 bases). The CDR3 length is 16 residues. CDR1 is MDHEN and CDR2 is SYDVKM in the germline V gene. The germline V and J ends were trimmed by 4 bases and 8 bases, with 21 bases remaining between them. This CDR3 reads CASSSPEGPRWHEQFF. DNA for the CDR3: TGTGCCAGCAGTTCTCCGGAGGGGCCTCGTTGGCATGAGCAGTTCTTC.

The chain recombines TRBV5-1 with TRBJ2-2; 10 bases match TRBD2. The CDR3 contains 17 residues. From germline, CDR1 is SGHRS and CDR2 YFSETQ. V was clipped by 4 bases and J by 5 bases; unmatched bases: 11. The CDR3 region has the DNA TGCGCCAGCAGCGCCTCCTCTAGCGGGAGTAATACCGGGGAGCTGTTTTTT. It encodes CASSASSSGSNTGELFF.

This chain joins TRBV5-1 and TRBJ2-1; 7 nucleotides match TRBD2. Germline lookup yields CDR1 SGHRS and CDR2 YFSETQ. The CDR3 is made up of 15 amino acids. Trimming cost V 4 bases and J 7 bases; bases outside gene matches: 11. The CDR3 DNA sequence: TGCGCCAGCAGCCAGCCTCTCGCGGGAGCTAATGAGCAGTTCTTC. Translated, it gives CASSQPLAGANEQFF.

V and J are TRBV24-1 and TRBJ1-5, with 8 bases fitting TRBD1. This CDR3 spans 14 amino acids. The V gene end was trimmed by 5 bases and the J gene end by 3 bases; junction bases not matched to a gene: 2. Germline V gives CDR1 KGHDR, CDR2 SFDVKD. In DNA form, the CDR3 reads TGTGCCACCAGTGGGACAGGGCCCAATCAGCCCCAGCATTTT. Translated: CATSGTGPNQPQHF.

The chain recombines TRBV2 with TRBJ1-5; D unresolved. The CDR3 totals 14 residues. V shed 3 bases and J shed 0 bases, with 6 bases lying between them. CDR1 and CDR2 (germline): SNHLY, FYNNEI. The CDR3 DNA is TGTGCCAGCAGTGACGCGTATAGCAATCAGCCCCAGCATTTT. Protein: CASSDAYSNQPQHF.

The V gene is TRBV5-1, the J gene TRBJ1-1; possible D gene TRBD1, 6 bases. The V gene's germline CDR1 is SGHRS and CDR2 YFSETQ. With 4 bases removed from V and 1 base from J, the gap between germline ends came to 14 bases. The CDR3 has 15 amino acids. The DNA of the CDR3 is TGCGCCAGCAGCACTGATGGACAGACGAACACTGAAGCTTTCTTT. This translates into CASSTDGQTNTEAFF.

This chain connects TRBV6-5 to TRBJ1-1, with D tentatively TRBD1 (5 bases). V shed 7 bases and J shed 4 bases, with 16 bases lying between them. From germline, CDR1 is MNHEY and CDR2 SVGAGI. This CDR3 is built from 14 residues. The chain's CDR3 is CASIPSAGGTEAFF. The CDR3 nucleotides are TGTGCCAGCATCCCGAGCGCGGGGGGCACTGAAGCTTTCTTT.

The rearrangement links TRBV19 to TRBJ1-5; TRBD1 might be the D (6 bases). The CDR3 totals 14 residues. Trimming shortened V by 6 bases and J by 2 bases, and 11 bases separated the two germline ends. Germline V CDR1 and CDR2: LNHDA, SQIVND (reference sequence). CDR3 in DNA: TGTGCCAGTAGCAACAGGGTAGGCAATCAGCCCCAGCATTTT. Translated, it gives CASSNRVGNQPQHF.

The chain joins TRBV19 to TRBJ2-2, with 7 bases matching TRBD1. The germline CDR1 and CDR2 sequences are LNHDA and SQIVND (reference sequence). Unmatched junction bases numbered 7, after V lost 7 bases and J lost 5 bases. The CDR3 is 14 residues long. CDR3 loop: CASTPDRITGELFF. CDR3 DNA: TGTGCCAGTACCCCGGACAGGATTACCGGGGAGCTGTTTTTT.

The V gene is TRBV7-9, the J gene TRBJ2-7; D is uncertain. V lost 6 bases and J 6 bases, leaving 9 bases between the germline ends. The germline V gene has CDR1 SEHNR and CDR2 FQNEAQ (reference sequence). This CDR3 contains 11 residues. The CDR3 sequence: CASSRGGEQYF. The CDR3 DNA reads as TGTGCCAGCAGTCGCGGTGGCGAGCAGTACTTC.

V and J are TRBV6-5 and TRBJ2-2; 10 nucleotides align to TRBD2. Germline V CDR1 and CDR2: MNHEY, SVGAGI. This CDR3 is built from 15 residues. The junction had 6 bases not matched to a gene; V was cut back by 7 bases and J by 4 bases. This CDR3 is CASTPSGSGTGELFF. The DNA for the CDR3 is TGTGCCAGCACCCCTAGCGGGAGCGGCACCGGGGAGCTGTTTTTT.

The CDR3 sequence: CASSLGFAGGVGGELFF. Here the CDR3 DNA reads TGTGCCAGCAGCTTGGGCTTCGCGGGAGGGGTCGGCGGGGAGCTGTTTTTT. The V gene is TRBV5-4, the J gene TRBJ2-2, with TRBD2 matching 9 bases. This CDR3 has 17 residues. V lost 0 bases and J lost 7; bases outside the gene matches: 10. The germline CDR1 and CDR2 sequences are SGHNT and YYREEE (reference sequence).